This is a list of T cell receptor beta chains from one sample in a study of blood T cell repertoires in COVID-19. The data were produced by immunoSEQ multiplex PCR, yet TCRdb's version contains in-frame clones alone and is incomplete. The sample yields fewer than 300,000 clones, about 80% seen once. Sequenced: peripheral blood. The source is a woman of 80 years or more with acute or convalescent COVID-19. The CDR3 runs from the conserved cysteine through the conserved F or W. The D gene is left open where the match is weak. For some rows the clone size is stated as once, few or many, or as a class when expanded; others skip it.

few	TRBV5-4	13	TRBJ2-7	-	TGTGCCAGCAGCAAAGACGGGGCCTACGAGCAGTACTTC	CASSKDGAYEQYF
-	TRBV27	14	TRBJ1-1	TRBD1	TGTGCCAGCAATCGACAGGGCCCGAACACTGAAGCTTTCTTT	CASNRQGPNTEAFF
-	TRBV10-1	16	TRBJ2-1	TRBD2	TGCGCCAGCAGTGAGTCCGGGACTAGAACCGGTAATGAGCAGTTCTTC	CASSESGTRTGNEQFF
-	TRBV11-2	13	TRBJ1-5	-	TGTGCCAGCAGCTTAGATCGGAGTCAGCCCCAGCATTTT	CASSLDRSQPQHF
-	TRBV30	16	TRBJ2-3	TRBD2	TGTGCCTGGAGTGTAATTCCCGTGGGGGGGGCAGATACGCAGTATTTT	CAWSVIPVGGADTQYF
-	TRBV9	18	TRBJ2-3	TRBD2	TGTGCCAGCAGCCCCCTCAGTAGCGGGGGCCCCTTCGAAGATACGCAGTATTTT	CASSPLSSGGPFEDTQYF
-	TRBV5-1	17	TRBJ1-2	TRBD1	TGCGCCAGCAGCGCGGGACAGGGGGCGGCTTCTAGCTATGGCTACACCTTC	CASSAGQGAASSYGYTF
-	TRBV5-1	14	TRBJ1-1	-	TGCGCCAGCAGCCCCCAGACAGGAAACACTGAAGCTTTCTTT	CASSPQTGNTEAFF
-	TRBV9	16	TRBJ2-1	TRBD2	TGTGCCAGCAGCGTAGGACTAGCGGGATCAAATAATGAGCAGTTCTTC	CASSVGLAGSNNEQFF
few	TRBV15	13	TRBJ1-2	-	TGTGCCACCAGCCGTGACATGAACTATGGCTACACCTTC	CATSRDMNYGYTF
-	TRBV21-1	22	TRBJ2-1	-	TGTGCCAGCAGCAGGGAGACCAACCCCAACGCCGGGACTAGAGGACCCTACAATGAGCAGTTCTTC	CASSRETNPNAGTRGPYNEQFF
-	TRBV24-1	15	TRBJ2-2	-	TGTGCCACCAGTGATTTAGGGCGGGAACCCGGGGAGCTGTTTTTT	CATSDLGREPGELFF
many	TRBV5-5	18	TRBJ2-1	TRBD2	TGTGCCAGCTTCCCCACGCGCGGTAACAGCGGGAGAATTTTTGAGCAGTTCTTC	CASFPTRGNSGRIFEQFF
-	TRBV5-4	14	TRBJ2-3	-	TGTGCCAGCAGCCAACAGGGTGTAACCGATACGCAGTATTTT	CASSQQGVTDTQYF
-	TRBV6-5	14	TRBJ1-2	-	TGTGCCAGCAGCCTCCAGGGAGGGGGCTATGGCTACACCTTC	CASSLQGGGYGYTF
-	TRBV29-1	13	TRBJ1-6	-	TGCAGCGTTGGAGGGGGTTATAATTCACCCCTCCACTTT	CSVGGGYNSPLHF
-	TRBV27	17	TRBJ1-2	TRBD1	TGTGCCAGCAGTCTGAGGCCCGGGACAGGGGGACTCTATGGCTACACCTTC	CASSLRPGTGGLYGYTF
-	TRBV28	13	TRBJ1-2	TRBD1	TGTGCCAGCAGCTTAGACAGGGTTAACGGCTACACCTTC	CASSLDRVNGYTF
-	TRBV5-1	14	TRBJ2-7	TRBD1	TGCGCCAGCAGCCTCTCAGGGGGCGCCTACGAGCAGTACTTC	CASSLSGGAYEQYF
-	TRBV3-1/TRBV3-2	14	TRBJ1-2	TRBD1	TGTGCCAGCAGGCTTACAGGGGGCGACTATGGCTACACCTTC	CASRLTGGDYGYTF
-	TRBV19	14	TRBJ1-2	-	TGTGCCAGTAGTATTTTGGAGTCTAACTATGGCTACACCTTC	CASSILESNYGYTF
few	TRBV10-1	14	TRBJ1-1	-	TGCGCCAGCAGGAGGGCAGGGGAGAGCACTGAAGCTTTCTTT	CASRRAGESTEAFF
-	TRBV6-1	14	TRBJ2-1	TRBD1	TGTGCCAGCAGTGAATCAGCAGGGGGCAATGAGCAGTTCTTC	CASSESAGGNEQFF
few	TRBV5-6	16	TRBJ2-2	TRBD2	TGTGCCAGCAGCTTGCAACTAGCGGGGCGGACCGGGGAGCTGTTTTTT	CASSLQLAGRTGELFF
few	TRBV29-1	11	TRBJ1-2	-	TGCAGCGTTGACAGGGGCGCTGGCTACACCTTC	CSVDRGAGYTF
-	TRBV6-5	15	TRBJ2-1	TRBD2	TGTGCCAGTACAAGGGAACTAGCGCCTTACAATGAGCAGTTCTTC	CASTRELAPYNEQFF
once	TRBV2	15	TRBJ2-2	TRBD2	TGTGCCATTAGGACTAGCGGGAGTAGAACCGGGGAGCTGTTTTTT	CAIRTSGSRTGELFF
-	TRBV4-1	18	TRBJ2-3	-	TGCGCCAGCAGCCAAAGAGGGCGCCAGCGGAGGCGCACAGATACGCAGTATTTT	CASSQRGRQRRRTDTQYF
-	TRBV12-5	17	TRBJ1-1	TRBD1	TGTGCTAGTGGTTTGGGGGTATTGAGGGGGCGCGATACTGAAGCTTTCTTT	CASGLGVLRGRDTEAFF
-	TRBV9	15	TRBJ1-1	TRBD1	TGTGCCAGCAGCCCAACGGGACAGGGGAACACTGAAGCTTTCTTT	CASSPTGQGNTEAFF
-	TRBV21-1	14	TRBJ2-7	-	TGTGCCAGCAGCAAAGAGGGCGCAGGGGACGAGCAGTACTTC	CASSKEGAGDEQYF
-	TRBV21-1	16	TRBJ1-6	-	TGTGCCAGCAGCAAAGCTCGGGGTTATGGTAATTCACCCCTCCACTTT	CASSKARGYGNSPLHF
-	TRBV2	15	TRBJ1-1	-	TGTGCCAGCAGTTCCGGCTTGGAGGGTGACACTGAAGCTTTCTTT	CASSSGLEGDTEAFF
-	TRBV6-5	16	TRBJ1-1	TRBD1	TGTGCCAGCAGTTACGGGACAGGGGGCGCGAGCACTGAAGCTTTCTTT	CASSYGTGGASTEAFF
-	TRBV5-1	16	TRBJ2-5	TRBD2	TGCGCCAGCAGCTCCGGGACTAGCGCCCTCCCAGAGACCCAGTACTTC	CASSSGTSALPETQYF
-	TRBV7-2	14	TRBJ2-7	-	TGTGCCAGCAGCCCCACAGGGTTGAAGGACGAGCAGTACTTC	CASSPTGLKDEQYF
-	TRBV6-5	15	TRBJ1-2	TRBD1	TGTGCCAGCACCGTTAGGACAGGCAGCAACTATGGCTACACCTTC	CASTVRTGSNYGYTF
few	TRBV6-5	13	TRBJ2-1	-	TGTGCCAGCAGCGCCCAAGACAGATCTGAGCAGTTCTTC	CASSAQDRSEQFF